A single T cell receptor (beta chain) is shown here with its context. It has no known antigen specificity. No base qualities exist here, and no much larger clone lies one base off it. V gives up 0 bases and J gives up 6 bases, and the segment between their germline ends measures 16 bases. The CDR1 and CDR2 encoded by the germline V gene are SGDLS and YYNGEE. Including the terminal cysteine and phenylalanine, the CDR3 comprises 16 residues. Of all the DNA, just the CDR3 is kept, 48 bases in frame from base 1. The source of the sample is a study of shared clonotypes between healthy human individuals (dated by TCRdb to 2020 to 2022). Some background on the complete study: Three men and two women, aged 18 to 49 years, made up the cohort. Per donor, three plates each were used for CD4 naive and CD4 memory, two for CD8 naive, and one for CD8 memory. Per donor, leukapheresis produced somewhere between about 0.9 and 10 billion PBMCs. To increase sequencing depth and limit assay-specific biases, different laboratories used diverse techniques to prepare libraries and sequence TCR repertoires. Blood TCR repertoires of a handful of healthy adults were deeply sequenced to estimate repertoire size and the extent of clonotype sharing between individuals. Overall study results and their limits: Sampling was restricted to blood, and TCR repertoires in tissue are likely to differ from TCR repertoires in blood. Estimated clonotype richness was generally larger for naive than for memory subsets. Compared with non-shared clonotypes, the clonotypes found in all four sorted-subset donors had higher generation probabilities. Rarefaction of sorted-subset datasets indicated incomplete sequencing despite the large sequencing depth. The genetic and exposure-history diversity represented was limited by the small number of donors. When several donors were compared, the shared fraction of clonotypes was around 5% for naive CD4, around 3.5% for naive CD8, about 2.5% for memory CD4, and 0.4% for memory CD8. Based on pairwise subsampling, the degree of clonotype sharing among donors was expected to be affected by sequencing depth.

Donors were healthy HIV-negative adults with no recently reported acute infections or vaccinations. Only Caucasian adults living in Nashville, Tennessee, USA were represented among the donors. CD8 memory samples consisted of magnetically selected CD45RO+ cells combined with CCR7-negative CD45RA+ effector memory (TemRA) cells. After blood collection by leukapheresis, PBMCs were isolated using Ficoll-Histopaque density gradient centrifugation and then cryopreserved in the vapor phase of liquid nitrogen. Purity and quantity of every magnetically sorted T cell population were checked by analytical flow cytometry. Each sorted fraction had its genomic DNA isolated and then quantified by UV absorbance on a Nanodrop 2000c. Using the deep immunoSEQ assay, multiplex PCR amplified TCR CDR3 regions from genomic DNA. For each cell subset, the extracted genomic DNA was distributed evenly across all wells of several immunoSEQ 96-well plates, and each plate served as one replicate. For sorted subsets, roughly 200 ng of genomic DNA, equivalent to 30,000 or so T cell genomes, went into each replicate PCR. Purified libraries were quantified with a Qubit 3.0 fluorometer, sized on a Bioanalyzer 2100, and re-quantified with the KAPA Library Quantification kit. Each immunoSEQ 96-well plate was sequenced on its own single-read 150-cycle Illumina NextSeq 550 flow cell. On the authors' methods: The immunoSEQ output contained only junctional sequences without quality scores, so filtering could not match that applied to full-length reads. Sequences were annotated with PyIR, a Python wrapper for IgBLAST v1.9, and V/J genes and CDR3 were assigned using IMGT germline references. Reads were filtered out if the reads had weak V/J assignments (E-value above 1e-6), no CDR3, stop codons, out-of-frame junctions, or ambiguous translated residues. V3J clonotypes were defined as sequences sharing the same inferred V gene, J gene, and CDR3 amino acid sequence. Percentage overlap between repertoires was calculated by dividing the number of shared unique clonotypes by the size of the smaller repertoire. Repertoire richness was assessed with RTK rarefaction, the Chao1 estimator, and Recon v2.1 estimates of unobserved clonotypes. OLGA was used to compute generation probabilities for all TCRbeta clonotypes that the gDNA method yielded from several donors. Imported from immuneACCESS, the table was reduced by TCRdb to in-frame sequences with V and J called. These copies leave out some clones; in studies compared against another copy, an unresolved V gene accounts for under half, and the cause of the remainder is not known. V and J calls and clone size come straight from that table; D and trimming were deduced from the DNA. In this sample the table shows 600,000 to 750,000 clones, about 92% of which occur a single time. 30% to 35% of the sample belongs to the ten largest clones.

This TCR derives from a man between 18 and 35 years old in good health. Some clones in this sample may be carry-over from other donors' samples. The V and J segments used are TRBV9 and TRBJ2-1; TRBD2 is a possible D gene, resting on 6 matching bases. Input material: memory CD8+ T cells from PBMCs. Per the publication, the cell subset or site label means: CD45RO+ cells pooled with CCR7-negative TemRA cells. In nucleotides, the sequence is TGTGCCAGCAGCGTAGGACTGGCGGGAAAGGGCAATGAGCAGTTCTTC. Its amino acids are CASSVGLAGKGNEQFF.